Given below is one T cell receptor beta chain in context. This sample is drawn from a study of OX40 agonist ivuxolimab in advanced cancers. On the study more broadly: Patients were treated with intravenous ivuxolimab, dosed at 0.01 to 10 mg/kg and infused every 2 weeks. Prior anti-PD-1, anti-PD-L1 or anti-CTLA-4 therapy was allowed; approximately 40% had some. Three individuals attained partial responses, comprising one hepatocellular carcinoma case and two cutaneous melanoma cases. Melanoma, hepatocellular carcinoma, head and neck or renal cell cancer occurred in dose-escalation patients.

Repertoires were generated with immunoSEQ multiplex PCR, while TCRdb's copy carries only in-frame clones and drops some. Of around 70,000 clones in the sample, approximately 90% were seen once. This CDR3 spans 16 amino acids. Germline-derived CDR1 and CDR2 are ENHRY and SYGVKD. V shed 4 bases and J shed 1 base, with 13 bases lying between them. Sequenced here: CD4+ or CD8+ T cells sorted from blood, sampled in a trial of the OX40 agonist ivuxolimab. V usage is TRBV10-3 and J usage is TRBJ1-4; weak D call: TRBD1 (6 bases). This receptor was taken from an adult with an advanced solid tumor such as melanoma, head and neck, liver or kidney cancer. The CDR3 DNA reads as TGTGCCATCAGTGTCGGTGAGGGGGGAACTAATGAAAAACTGTTTTTT. Its protein is CAISVGEGGTNEKLFF.